This T cell receptor beta chain was captured in a study of T cell responses to AZD1222 COVID-19 vaccine. Analyses pooled second doses at about 4 or about 12 weeks. Trimming shortened V by 7 bases and J by 4 bases, and 16 bases separated the two germline ends. From germline, CDR1 is MDHEN and CDR2 SYDVKM. The CDR3 spans 14 residues. A word on this clone: Its antigen is as yet unknown.

General observations from the study: Possibly, clonal diversity was underestimated; donors were largely white British and included more females. Unmutated variant regions are reportedly targeted by nearly half of spike-specific TCRs. Repertoires were collected only later (after the peak T cell response had occurred).

TCRdb keeps only in-frame clones here, not all; method: immunoSEQ multiplex PCR. The table records roughly 84,000 clones, approximately 85% of them present only once. This sequence joins TRBV28 and TRBJ1-2; weak D call: TRBD1 (5 bases). Sequencing was performed on peripheral blood, taken 28 days after the second AZD1222 dose. The receptor was isolated from an adult who received the AZD1222 COVID-19 vaccine. This CDR3 is CASTSPPGIYGYTF. The CDR3 bases are TGTGCCAGCACCTCCCCTCCAGGGATCTATGGCTACACCTTC.